Presented here are 14 T cell receptor beta chains from one specimen sequenced in a study of T-cell reconstitution after alpha-beta-depleted transplantation in children. The TCRbeta library was prepared with unique molecular identifiers. MiXCR, run by TCRdb on the PCR reads, gives a single entry per CDR3 protein. The table includes 250,000 to 300,000 distinct CDR3 sequences, around 9.6% detected once. Sequences were derived from PBMCs from the stem cell graft donor, sampled from the stem cell graft. The origin of the receptors is a human donor who donated a stem cell graft to a child with SCID.

This clonotype has a handful of counts. The chain recombines TRBV6-5 with TRBJ2-3; 8 nucleotides line up with TRBD2. From germline, CDR1 is MNHEY and CDR2 SVGAGI. J gave up 1 base and V 2 bases, and 2 bases lay outside the gene matches. CDR3 length equals 15 residues. The CDR3 nucleotides are TGTGCCAGCAGTTACACACTAGCGGGCACAGATACGCAGTATTTT. Amino acids: CASSYTLAGTDTQYF.

This clonotype was observed many times. The V call is TRBV7-8, the J call TRBJ2-1; 7 nucleotides line up with TRBD2. Per germline, CDR1 SGHVS and CDR2 FQNEAQ. J gave up 3 bases and V 5 bases, and 7 bases lay outside the gene matches. CDR3 length: 15 residues. The CDR3 DNA sequence: TGTGCCAGCAGCGATCTCGGGACTATCTACAATGAGCAGTTCTTC. Its translation: CASSDLGTIYNEQFF.

V usage is TRBV11-2 and J usage is TRBJ1-5; TRBD1 matches 9 bases. Looked up from germline, CDR1 is SGHAT and CDR2 is FQNNGV. V lost 5 bases and J lost 4; bases outside the gene matches: 3. The CDR3 spans 14 residues. In DNA form, the CDR3 reads TGTGCCAGCAGCATGGGACAGGGTAATCAGCCCCAGCATTTT. Translated: CASSMGQGNQPQHF.

The rearrangement joins TRBV18 to TRBJ2-7; tentative D call: TRBD1 (5 bases). CDR3 length equals 15 residues. Trimming left V 2 bases short and J 4 bases short, with 15 bases between. Germline lookup yields CDR1 KGHSH and CDR2 LQKENI. The CDR3 spells CASSPEMVTAYEQYF. As DNA, the CDR3 is TGTGCCAGCTCACCAGAGATGGTGACAGCATACGAGCAGTACTTC.

This clonotype came up many times. The J gene is TRBJ2-2, the V gene TRBV2; D possibly corresponds to TRBD2 (6 bases). CDR1 SNHLY and CDR2 FYNNEI come from the germline V gene. The CDR3 has 12 residues. This chain's CDR3 is CVTGDYTGELFF. The CDR3 DNA is TGTGTTACGGGGGACTACACCGGGGAGCTGTTTTTT.

There are many counts of this clonotype. This chain joins TRBV5-4 and TRBJ2-3; TRBD2 agrees at 8 bases. CDR1 and CDR2 from the germline V gene are SGHNT and YYREEE (reference sequence). The ends lost 3 bases at V and 6 bases at J; junction bases unmatched: 3. The CDR3 runs 13 residues. This chain's CDR3 is CASSSGGGDTQYF. CDR3 in DNA: TGTGCCAGCAGCTCGGGAGGGGGTGATACGCAGTATTTT.

There are many counts of this clonotype. CDR3 residues: CASSYSRPGGTEAFF. Written as DNA, the CDR3 is TGTGCCAGCAGTTACTCGAGACCGGGAGGAACTGAAGCTTTCTTT. This rearrangement joins TRBV6-5 to TRBJ1-1; D not resolved. Trimming pared 0 bases from V and 5 bases from J, leaving 13 bases between. Germline loops: CDR1 MNHEY, CDR2 SVGAGI. The CDR3 is 15 amino acids.

In its sample, this clonotype was seen a few times. The chain carries TRBV29-1 and TRBJ2-6; no firm D call. The CDR3 is made up of 15 amino acids. V was clipped by 6 bases and J by 1 base, with 13 bases between them. Germline CDR1 SQVTM, CDR2 ANQGSEA. CDR3 protein: CSVEVWVSGANVLTF. DNA of the CDR3: TGCAGCGTCGAGGTTTGGGTTTCTGGGGCCAACGTCCTGACTTTC.

The chain joins TRBV2 to TRBJ1-6, with a weak D call TRBD1 (5 bases). CDR3 length equals 14 residues. With 6 bases removed from V and 10 bases from J, the gap between germline ends came to 16 bases. Germline V gene sequence: CDR1 SNHLY, CDR2 FYNNEI. CDR3 residues: CASRAGIRESPLHF. The DNA of the CDR3 is TGTGCCAGCAGGGCAGGGATACGGGAATCACCCCTCCACTTT.

The J gene is TRBJ2-7, the V gene TRBV6-1, with 8 bases matching TRBD2. Germline CDR1 reads MNHNS; CDR2 reads SASEGT. This CDR3 spans 14 amino acids. Germline trimming cut 5 bases from V and 0 bases from J; bases unmatched to any gene: 3. CDR3 sequence reads: CASSTGGSSYEQYF. DNA for the CDR3: TGTGCCAGCAGTACGGGGGGGAGCTCCTACGAGCAGTACTTC.

This clonotype was seen a few times. The rearrangement links TRBV7-9 to TRBJ2-7; D is ambiguous. The CDR3 runs to 14 residues. V lost 1 base, J lost 6 bases, and 13 bases lay in between. The germline CDR1 and CDR2 sequences are SEHNR and FQNEAQ (reference sequence). The CDR3 nucleotides read TGTGCCAGCAGCTTAGTTGTCAAGTCAAGCGAGCAGTACTTC. This encodes CASSLVVKSSEQYF.

The chain joins TRBV10-2 to TRBJ2-7; TRBD2 aligns across 8 bases. Germline V CDR1 and CDR2: WSHSY, SAAADI. After removal of 0 bases from V and 1 base from J, the junction contained 11 bases not matched to a gene. The CDR3 covers 18 residues. The CDR3 here is CASSESTGKQRGSYEQYF. In DNA, the CDR3 is TGCGCCAGCAGTGAGTCGACGGGTAAACAGCGGGGGTCCTACGAGCAGTACTTC.

This clonotype was observed a few times. Mismatch with germline at one junction end may stem from a read error. The rearrangement joins TRBV19 to TRBJ1-5; maybe TRBD1 (6 bases). The CDR3 sequence is 13 residues long. Per the germline V gene, CDR1 is LNHDA and CDR2 is SQIVND (reference sequence). CDR3 DNA sequence: TGTGCCAGTAGTGAAAACATTCCCGGGACAAGAAATTTT. Its protein product is CASSENIPGTRNF.

A few counts support this clonotype. J is TRBJ2-6 and V is TRBV5-6, with D uncertain. Trimming removed 4 bases at V and 2 bases at J, with 13 bases between. From germline, CDR1 is SGHDT and CDR2 YYEEEE. This CDR3 has 16 amino acids. This CDR3 is CASSPDRIAGANVLTF. CDR3 nucleotides: TGTGCCAGCAGCCCCGACCGAATTGCTGGGGCCAACGTCCTGACTTTC.